The clone carrying this TCR beta chain appeared many times. What it recognizes is unknown. This sample is drawn from a study of T cell repertoires in cytomegalovirus infection. Study at large: Public TCR beta signature analysis indicated the presence of both CMV infection and matching HLA type. General study findings and limits: CMV-specific TCR beta clonotypes restricted by HLA-C dominated the ex vivo response. Pooled public TCR beta family frequency picked out CMV carriers with the relevant HLA.

TCRdb used MiXCR to reprocess the reads, holding one entry per CDR3 protein. The sample has hundreds of thousands of distinct CDR3 sequences, approximately 10% seen once. The CDR3 covers 14 residues. Trimming cost V 2 bases and J 7 bases, with 11 bases left between them. Germline loops: CDR1 SGHTA, CDR2 FQGNSA. The genes are TRBV7-2 and TRBJ2-2; no definite D call. The sequencing sample was made of PBMCs. The source is a human donor in good health (CMV status not recorded). Some clones in this sample may be carry-over from other donors' samples. DNA for the CDR3: TGTGCCAGCAGCTTACCTCCTGGTGGCGGGGAGCTGTTTTTT. Amino acid sequence: CASSLPPGGGELFF.